These 28 T cell receptor beta chains originate from one sample sequenced in a study of T cells in women clearing cervical HPV infection. Method: immunoSEQ multiplex PCR; TCRdb's copy keeps in-frame clones and lacks some. The sample has tens of thousands of clones, and its top ten clones hold around 7.6%. The sequenced material came from blood buffy coat. These TCRs come from a woman between 18 and 70 years old with a cervical HPV16 infection that either progressed to CIN3+ or cleared (not recorded which).

Comment on this clone: The sequenced fragment ends 3 residues before the CDR3 boundary, so the rest is inferred from the germline J gene. V usage is TRBV30 and J usage is TRBJ1-4, with 7 bases aligning to TRBD1. The CDR3 covers 15 residues. CDR1 is GTSNPN and CDR2 is SVGIG in the germline V gene (reference sequence). With 0 bases clipped from V and 7 bases from J, the junction kept 8 bases outside the gene matches. The sequenced part of the CDR3 DNA is TGTGCCTGGAGTGTAGGGGGCAGGGTCCGTGAAAAA. It yields the protein CAWSVGGRVREK. The full CDR3 is CAWSVGGRVREKLFF.

About this clone itself: The CDR3 end falls 3 residues outside the read, so it is completed with the germline J gene. V gene TRBV6-1 combines with J gene TRBJ1-6, with 9 bases matching TRBD1. Trimming took 4 bases from V and 5 from J; bases not matched to a gene: 3. Germline V gives CDR1 MNHNS, CDR2 SASEGT. CDR3 length: 15 residues. CDR3 amino acids: CASSARDRDNSPLHF. The CDR3 DNA, read in part, is TGTGCCAGCAGTGCCCGGGACAGGGATAATTCACCC.

With regard to this clone: The read ends 3 residues early relative to the CDR3; the germline J gene fills the gap. The rearrangement joins TRBV19 to TRBJ2-6, with D perhaps matching TRBD1 (5 bases). Per the germline V gene, CDR1 is LNHDA and CDR2 is SQIVND (reference sequence). CDR3 length: 15 amino acids. Trimming shortened V by 5 bases and J by 2 bases, and 10 bases separated the two germline ends. Partial CDR3 DNA: TGTGCCAGTAGTCCGTCCAGGGCTGGGGCCAACGTC. Translation gives CASSPSRAGANV. The full CDR3 reads CASSPSRAGANVLTF.

As regards this clone: The sequenced fragment ends 3 residues before the CDR3 boundary, so the rest is inferred from the germline J gene. The chain employs TRBV30 and TRBJ1-1, with D maybe TRBD1 (6 bases). The germline CDR1 and CDR2 sequences are GTSNPN and SVGIG (reference sequence). CDR3 length: 12 amino acids. CDR3 loop: CAWSNTGLEAFF. Partial CDR3 DNA: TGTGCCTGGAGCAATACAGGGCTAGAA.

A word on this clone: The read ends 3 residues shy of where the CDR3 ends; the end is completed using the germline J gene. This chain uses TRBV7-9 with TRBJ1-1, with D unclear. Germline V gives CDR1 SEHNR, CDR2 FQNEAQ (reference sequence). The V gene lost 5 bases and the J gene lost 4 bases, with 17 bases spanning the gap. This CDR3 is 15 amino acids long. The CDR3 protein is CASSPSTAGGTEAFF. The CDR3 DNA, read in part, is TGTGCCAGCAGCCCCTCAACGGCGGGTGGCACTGAA.

Turning to this clone: The CDR3 extends 3 residues past the end of the read, so its final part is completed from the germline J gene. The chain carries TRBV6-1 and TRBJ1-2, with 8 bases matching TRBD1. The CDR3 has 17 amino acids. Germline-derived CDR1 and CDR2 are MNHNS and SASEGT. J lost 4 bases, V lost 1 base, and 11 bases had no gene match. The CDR3 DNA, read in part, is TGTGCCAGCAGTGAAGGACAGGGGCCTCCTTTTGGCTATGGC. Translated, it gives CASSEGQGPPFGYG. The CDR3, in full, reads CASSEGQGPPFGYGYTF.

Concerning this clone: The read stops 3 residues short of the end of the CDR3; the missing end is completed from the germline J gene. The chain joins TRBV20-1 to TRBJ2-3; 11 bases match TRBD2. The germline V gene encodes CDR1 DFQATT and CDR2 SNEGSKA (reference sequence). The V segment lost 5 bases and the J segment 6 bases; nucleotides outside the gene matches: 16. CDR3 length: 17 residues. The CDR3 bases that were read are TGCAGTGCTCGACGGCGACAACTAGCGGGAGTGGAGGATACG. Its translation: CSARRRQLAGVEDT. The whole CDR3 protein reads CSARRRQLAGVEDTQYF.

CDR3 sequence reads: CASSLELETQYF. The part of the CDR3 DNA that was read is TGCGCCAGCAGTCTAGAACTGGAGACC. The V and J genes are TRBV5-1 and TRBJ2-5; D is uncertain. Sequencing ends 3 residues short of the CDR3 end; the germline J gene provides the rest. CDR1 SGHRS and CDR2 YFSETQ come from the germline V gene. Trimming pared 5 bases from V and 5 bases from J, leaving 10 bases between. CDR3 length equals 12 residues.

On this clone itself: The read comes to an end 3 residues before the CDR3 does, leaving the germline J gene to fill in the end. The chain carries TRBV28 and TRBJ1-5, with D perhaps TRBD1 (6 bases). The CDR3 is 15 amino acids. V gave up 3 bases and J gave up 5 bases, with 14 bases separating them. CDR1 is MDHEN, CDR2 SYDVKM, per germline. CDR3 loop: CASSFDQGQYQPQHF. The CDR3 DNA, read in part, is TGTGCCAGCAGTTTTGACCAGGGGCAGTATCAGCCC. Drawing the rest from reference TRBV28 and TRBJ1-5, the complete variable domain is DVKVTQSSRYLVKRTGEKVFLECVQDMDHENMFWYRQDPGLGLRLIYFSYDVKMKEKGDIPEGYSVSREKKERFSLILESASTNQTSMYLCASSFDQGQYQPQHFGDGTRLSIL.

Points on this clone: The CDR3 is cut off 3 residues early in the read; its end comes from the germline J gene. The J gene is TRBJ1-5, the V gene TRBV6-1; D remains unclear. The CDR3 runs 14 residues. Germline assignment: CDR1 MNHNS and CDR2 SASEGT. V was shortened by 0 bases and J by 4 bases, with 7 bases between the two germline ends. The sequenced CDR3 bases are TGTGCCAGCAGTGAAGCTTTCTCTAATCAGCCC. Protein sequence: CASSEAFSNQP. The entire CDR3 reads CASSEAFSNQPQHF.

Concerning this clone itself: Read sequence stops 3 residues before the CDR3 end, and the germline J gene provides the missing end. The chain employs TRBV4-1 and TRBJ2-7, with 7 bases that match TRBD1. Germline CDR1 and CDR2: MGHRA and YSYEKL. Trimming cost V 1 base and J 2 bases; bases outside gene matches: 2. This CDR3 is built from 14 residues. The part of the CDR3 DNA that was read is TGCGCCAGCAGCCAAGCGGGACAGACCTACGAG. Its translation is CASSQAGQTYE. The entire CDR3 sequence reads CASSQAGQTYEQYF.

Details on this clone: The read comes to an end 3 residues before the CDR3 does, leaving the germline J gene to fill in the end. This sequence joins TRBV7-6 and TRBJ1-4; tentative D call: TRBD1 (6 bases). V was pared by 5 bases and J by 3 bases, with 19 bases between. The CDR3 extends over 17 amino acids. CDR1 is SGHVS and CDR2 is FNYEAQ in the germline V gene. The DNA read from the CDR3 is TGTGCCAGCAGCCCGACACCGGGGGGGCCAGCTAATGAAAAA. Protein: CASSPTPGGPANEK. The CDR3 reads in full as CASSPTPGGPANEKLFF. The whole variable domain, remainder taken from reference TRBV7-6 and TRBJ1-4, is GAGVSQSPRYKVTKRGQDVALRCDPISGHVSLYWYRQALGQGPEFLTYFNYEAQQDKSGLPNDRFSAERPEGSISTLTIQRTEQRDSAMYRCASSPTPGGPANEKLFFGSGTQLSVL.

A remark on this clone: The read falls 3 residues short of the CDR3 end, and the missing part is taken from the germline J gene. V gene TRBV29-1 combines with J gene TRBJ2-2; 10 bases agree with TRBD1. V lost 6 bases, J lost 4 bases, and 8 bases stayed unmatched. CDR3 length: 15 residues. CDR1 is SQVTM and CDR2 is ANQGSEA in the germline V gene. This chain's CDR3 is CSVGGGTGVTGELFF. The covered CDR3 bases are TGCAGCGTCGGAGGGGGGACAGGGGTCACCGGGGAG.

CDR3 in amino acids: CSAIRTDYGYTF. The part of the CDR3 DNA that was read is TGCAGTGCTATCCGGACAGATTATGGC. The chain combines TRBV20-1 with TRBJ1-2, with D possibly TRBD1 on 6 matching bases. The read falls 3 residues short of the CDR3 end, and the missing part is taken from the germline J gene. This CDR3 spans 12 amino acids. V gave up 4 bases and J gave up 5 bases, with 11 bases separating them. Germline CDR1 and CDR2: DFQATT and SNEGSKA (reference sequence).

As concerns this clone: Read coverage stops 3 residues before the CDR3 terminus; the germline J gene supplies the remainder. V and J are TRBV20-1 and TRBJ1-1; tentatively, D is TRBD1 (6 bases). Trimming removed 0 bases at V and 3 bases at J, with 8 bases between. Germline V gene data show CDR1 as DFQATT and CDR2 as SNEGSKA (reference sequence). CDR3 length equals 13 residues. CDR3 in amino acids: CSAREEGDTEAFF. The sequenced part of the CDR3 DNA is TGCAGTGCTAGAGAGGAGGGGGACACTGAA.

Comments on this clone: Coverage ceases 3 residues before the CDR3 finishes, and the germline J gene fills in the end. The chain recombines TRBV29-1 with TRBJ2-7; 7 nucleotides align to TRBD1. In germline, CDR1 is SQVTM, CDR2 ANQGSEA. Losses at the gene ends were 7 bases for V and 2 bases for J; bases not matched to a gene: 5. This CDR3 contains 12 residues. The covered CDR3 bases are TGCAGCGCCCGGGACAGAACCTACGAG. It codes for CSARDRTYE. The complete CDR3 reads CSARDRTYEQYF.

Concerning this clone itself: The read stops 3 residues short of the end of the CDR3; the missing end is completed from the germline J gene. The rearrangement uses TRBV10-3 and TRBJ1-1, with TRBD1 matching over 7 bases. Germline trimming cut 0 bases from V and 7 bases from J; bases unmatched to any gene: 11. CDR3 size: 16 residues. Germline CDR1 is ENHRY and CDR2 is SYGVKD. CDR3 bases read: TGTGCCATCAGTGAGTCGGGCAGGGGGTTCAGAAGTGAA. Translating it yields CAISESGRGFRSE. The CDR3 in its entirety is CAISESGRGFRSEAFF.

About this clone itself: The read ends 3 residues shy of where the CDR3 ends; the end is completed using the germline J gene. The V and J genes are TRBV7-3 and TRBJ1-1, with TRBD1 matching 7 bases. Per germline, CDR1 SGHTA and CDR2 FQGTGA. V shed 1 base, J shed 3 bases, and the junction held 5 bases outside the gene matches. The CDR3 contains 15 residues. The covered CDR3 bases are TGTGCCAGCAGCTTAAGGGAGGGGGCCTACACTGAA. Translation gives CASSLREGAYTE. The complete CDR3 reads CASSLREGAYTEAFF.

Incomplete CDR3 DNA: TGTGCCTGGAGTCACTACAATGAG. Protein sequence: CAWSHYNE. The full CDR3 protein reads CAWSHYNEQFF. The chain recombines TRBV30 with TRBJ2-1; D uncertain. The CDR3 end falls 3 residues outside the read, so it is completed with the germline J gene. Germline V gene lookup returns CDR1 GTSNPN and CDR2 SVGIG (reference sequence). V was shortened by 2 bases and J by 3 bases, with 2 bases between the two germline ends. The CDR3 runs to 11 residues.

Comment on this clone: The missing CDR3 end, 3 residues past where the read stops, is filled in from the germline J gene. The J gene is TRBJ1-5, the V gene TRBV7-3; D remains ambiguous. Trimming pared 2 bases from V and 7 bases from J, leaving 9 bases between. The CDR3 is 13 residues long. CDR1 SGHTA and CDR2 FQGTGA come from the germline V gene. CDR3 DNA (partial): TGTGCCAGCAGCTTATACGGTGAGCAGCCC. Translated, it gives CASSLYGEQP. The entire CDR3 reads CASSLYGEQPQHF.

The sequenced CDR3 bases are TGTGCCAGCAGCCCAGACGAAGGGTCTTACGAG. Its translation: CASSPDEGSYE. The entire CDR3 reads CASSPDEGSYEQYF. V and J are TRBV7-8 and TRBJ2-7, with D unresolved. The sequenced fragment ends 3 residues before the CDR3 boundary, so the rest is inferred from the germline J gene. Trimming pared 5 bases from V and 4 bases from J, leaving 15 bases between. This CDR3 has 14 residues. Germline V gives CDR1 SGHVS, CDR2 FQNEAQ. The variable domain in full, with the rest retrieved from reference TRBV7-8 and TRBJ2-7, is GAGVSQSPRYKVAKRGQDVALRCDPISGHVSLFWYQQALGQGPEFLTYFQNEAQLDKSGLPSDRFFAERPEGSVSTLKIQRTQQEDSAVYLCASSPDEGSYEQYFGPGTRLTVT.

As for this clone: The CDR3 extends 3 residues past the end of the read, so its final part is completed from the germline J gene. The chain is built from TRBV20-1 and TRBJ2-3; 11 nucleotides align to TRBD1. Unmatched junction bases numbered 5, after V lost 1 base and J lost 8 bases. The V gene's germline CDR1 is DFQATT and CDR2 SNEGSKA (reference sequence). CDR3 size: 14 residues. The DNA read from the CDR3 is TGCAGTGCTAGAGGGACAGGGGGCTCCACTACG. It codes for CSARGTGGSTT. The whole CDR3 sequence is CSARGTGGSTTQYF.

This chain's CDR3 is CASSLRTGAGSNEKLFF. Incomplete CDR3 DNA: TGTGCCAGCAGCTTACGGACAGGGGCAGGGAGTAATGAAAAA. The chain links TRBV7-6 to TRBJ1-4; 9 bases fit TRBD1. The read is 3 residues too short to cover the CDR3 end, so that end is filled in from the germline J gene. V was pared by 2 bases and J by 4 bases, with 8 bases of the junction left unmatched. The germline gives CDR1 SGHVS, CDR2 FNYEAQ. The CDR3 has 17 amino acids.

This clone counts as medium-sized by frequency. The observed sequence ends 3 residues before the CDR3 terminus, with the missing tail filled in from the germline J gene. V and J are TRBV7-2 and TRBJ2-3; no clear D gene. Germline V CDR1 and CDR2: SGHTA, FQGNSA. The CDR3 is 12 amino acids. V lost 5 bases, J lost 4 bases, and 7 bases lay in between. The sequenced part of the CDR3 DNA is TGTGCCAGCAGCCCGTTTGCAGATACG. Protein product: CASSPFADT. The full-length CDR3 reads as CASSPFADTQYF.

Comments on this clone: The sequenced fragment ends 3 residues before the CDR3 boundary, so the rest is inferred from the germline J gene. The chain is built from TRBV28 and TRBJ2-1, with 12 nucleotides matching TRBD2. CDR3 size: 15 residues. Trimming took 6 bases from V and 5 from J; bases not matched to a gene: 5. CDR1 and CDR2 from the germline V gene are MDHEN and SYDVKM. The CDR3 protein is CASSSGLAGHNEQFF. The sequenced CDR3 bases are TGTGCCAGCAGCTCGGGACTAGCGGGTCACAATGAG.

Remarks on this clone: The read ends 3 residues before the CDR3 terminus; that terminus is restored from the germline J gene. V gene TRBV30 combines with J gene TRBJ1-3, with D uncertain. The V gene's germline CDR1 is GTSNPN and CDR2 SVGIG (reference sequence). The CDR3 totals 13 residues. V was cut by 5 bases and J by 4 bases, with 12 bases left in between. CDR3 in amino acids: CAWADLAGNTIYF. Partial CDR3 DNA: TGTGCCTGGGCGGACTTGGCGGGAAACACC.

CDR3 amino acids: CASIPGGGTGDTGELFF. CDR3 DNA (partial): TGTGCCAGTATCCCCGGGGGGGGGACAGGGGACACCGGGGAG. The chain uses TRBV19 and TRBJ2-2; 10 bases map to TRBD1. The read ends 3 residues before the CDR3 terminus; that terminus is restored from the germline J gene. The CDR3 sequence is 17 residues long. CDR1 and CDR2 from the germline V gene are LNHDA and SQIVND (reference sequence). Trimming at V came to 7 bases and at J to 3 bases, leaving 11 bases not matched to a gene.

On this clone itself: The CDR3 is cut off 3 residues early in the read; its end comes from the germline J gene. The chain has TRBV6-1 and TRBJ1-4, with 7 bases lining up with TRBD1. Germline CDR1 and CDR2: MNHNS and SASEGT. V lost 2 bases, J lost 8 bases, and 8 bases stayed unmatched. CDR3 length equals 15 residues. Incomplete CDR3 DNA: TGTGCCAGCAGTGAACGGACAGGAGGAGGAGAAAAA. Its protein is CASSERTGGGEK. The whole CDR3 sequence is CASSERTGGGEKLFF.